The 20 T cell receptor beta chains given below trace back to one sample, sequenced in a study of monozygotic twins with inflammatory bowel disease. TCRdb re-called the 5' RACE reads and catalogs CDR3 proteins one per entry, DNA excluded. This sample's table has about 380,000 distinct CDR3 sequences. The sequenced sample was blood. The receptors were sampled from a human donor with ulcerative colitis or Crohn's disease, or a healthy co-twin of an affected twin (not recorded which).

The CDR3 loop reads CAISDPSDRVNTEAFF. V usage is TRBV10-3 and J usage is TRBJ1-1; there is no DNA to check the TCRdb D call of TRBD1. The V gene's germline CDR1 is ENHRY and CDR2 SYGVKD. The CDR3 has 16 residues.

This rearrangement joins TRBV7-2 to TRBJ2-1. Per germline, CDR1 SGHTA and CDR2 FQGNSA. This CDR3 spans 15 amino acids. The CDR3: CASSLAGLPYNEQFF.

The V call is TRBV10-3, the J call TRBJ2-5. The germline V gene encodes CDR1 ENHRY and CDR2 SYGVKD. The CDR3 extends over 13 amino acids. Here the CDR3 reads CAISDGQAETQYF.

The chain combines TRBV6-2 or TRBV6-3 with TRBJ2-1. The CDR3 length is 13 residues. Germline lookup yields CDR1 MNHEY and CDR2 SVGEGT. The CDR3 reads CASTYEWRNEQFF.

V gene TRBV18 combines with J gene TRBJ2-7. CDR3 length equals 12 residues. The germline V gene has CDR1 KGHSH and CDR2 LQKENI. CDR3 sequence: CASSPYSYEQYF.

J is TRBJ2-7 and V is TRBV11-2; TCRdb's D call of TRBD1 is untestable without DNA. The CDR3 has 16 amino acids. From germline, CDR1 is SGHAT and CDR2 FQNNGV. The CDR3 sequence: CASSSYLGTASYEQYF.

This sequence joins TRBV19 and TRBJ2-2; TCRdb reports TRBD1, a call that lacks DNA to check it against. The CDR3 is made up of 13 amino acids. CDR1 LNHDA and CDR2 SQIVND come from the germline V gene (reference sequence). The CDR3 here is CASSMGVYGELFF.

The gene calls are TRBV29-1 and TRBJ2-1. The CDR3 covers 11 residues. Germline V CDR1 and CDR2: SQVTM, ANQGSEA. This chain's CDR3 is CSSRTNNEQFF.

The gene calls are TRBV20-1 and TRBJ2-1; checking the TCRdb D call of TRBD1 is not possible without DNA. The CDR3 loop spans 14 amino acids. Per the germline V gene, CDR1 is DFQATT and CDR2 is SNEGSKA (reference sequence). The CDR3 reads CSAKETVVYNEQFF.

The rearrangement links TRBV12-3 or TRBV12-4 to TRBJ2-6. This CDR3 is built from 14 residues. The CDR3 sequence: CASRDRSGANVLTF.

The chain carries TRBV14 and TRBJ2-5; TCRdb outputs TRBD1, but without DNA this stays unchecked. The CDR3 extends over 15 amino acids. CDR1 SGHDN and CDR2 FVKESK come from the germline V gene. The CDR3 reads CASSQDTGGWETQYF.

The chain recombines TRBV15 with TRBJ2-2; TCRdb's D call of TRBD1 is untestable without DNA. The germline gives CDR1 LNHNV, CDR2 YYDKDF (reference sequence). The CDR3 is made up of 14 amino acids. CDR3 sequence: CATSRDRGTGELFF.

CDR3 sequence reads: CASSQGYRLAASTDTQYF. V is TRBV4-3 and J is TRBJ2-3; TCRdb outputs TRBD2, but without DNA this stays unchecked. Germline V gives CDR1 LGHNA, CDR2 YSLEER. The CDR3 totals 18 residues.

The CDR3 protein is CASGLNRAPSGEQYF. This chain connects TRBV12-5 to TRBJ2-7; TCRdb calls TRBD1, which cannot be checked without DNA. This CDR3 comprises 15 residues. Germline V gene lookup returns CDR1 LGHNT and CDR2 FRNRAP.

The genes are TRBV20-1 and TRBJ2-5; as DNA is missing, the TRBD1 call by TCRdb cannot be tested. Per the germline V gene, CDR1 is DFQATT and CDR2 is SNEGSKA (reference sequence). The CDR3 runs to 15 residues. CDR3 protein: CSASDRGSPLETQYF.

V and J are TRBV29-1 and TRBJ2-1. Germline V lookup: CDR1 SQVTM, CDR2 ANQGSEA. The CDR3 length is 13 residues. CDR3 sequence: CSVEAGLQNEQFF.

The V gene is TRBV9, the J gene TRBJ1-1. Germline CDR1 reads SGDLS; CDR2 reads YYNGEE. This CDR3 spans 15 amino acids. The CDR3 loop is CASSALDTVNTEAFF.

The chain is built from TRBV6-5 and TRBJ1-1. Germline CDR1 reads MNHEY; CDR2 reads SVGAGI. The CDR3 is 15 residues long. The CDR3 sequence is CASSYSRQPNTEAFF.

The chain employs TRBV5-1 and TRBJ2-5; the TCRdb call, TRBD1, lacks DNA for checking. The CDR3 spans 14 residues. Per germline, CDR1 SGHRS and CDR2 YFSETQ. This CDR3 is CASSLGQGLETQYF.

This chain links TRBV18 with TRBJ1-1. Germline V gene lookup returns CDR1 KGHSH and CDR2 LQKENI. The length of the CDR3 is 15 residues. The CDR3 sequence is CASSPRGQSGPEAFF.